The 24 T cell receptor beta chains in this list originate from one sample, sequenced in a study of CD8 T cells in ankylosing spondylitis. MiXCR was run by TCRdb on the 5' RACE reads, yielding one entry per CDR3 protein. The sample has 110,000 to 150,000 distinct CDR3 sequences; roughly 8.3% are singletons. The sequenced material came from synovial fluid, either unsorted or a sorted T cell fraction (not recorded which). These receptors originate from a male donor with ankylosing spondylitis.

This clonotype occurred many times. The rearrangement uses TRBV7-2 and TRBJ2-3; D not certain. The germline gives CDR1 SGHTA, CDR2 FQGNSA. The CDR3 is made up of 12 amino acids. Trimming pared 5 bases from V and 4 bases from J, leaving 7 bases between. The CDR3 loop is CASSGVADTQYF. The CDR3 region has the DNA TGTGCCAGCAGCGGGGTGGCAGATACGCAGTATTTT.

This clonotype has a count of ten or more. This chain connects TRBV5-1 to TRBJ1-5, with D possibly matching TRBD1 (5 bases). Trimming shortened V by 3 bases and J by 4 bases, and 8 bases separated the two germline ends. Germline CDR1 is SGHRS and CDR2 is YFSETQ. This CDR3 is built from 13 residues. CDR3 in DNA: TGCGCCAGCAGCTGGGGGATGAATCAGCCCCAGCATTTT. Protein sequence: CASSWGMNQPQHF.

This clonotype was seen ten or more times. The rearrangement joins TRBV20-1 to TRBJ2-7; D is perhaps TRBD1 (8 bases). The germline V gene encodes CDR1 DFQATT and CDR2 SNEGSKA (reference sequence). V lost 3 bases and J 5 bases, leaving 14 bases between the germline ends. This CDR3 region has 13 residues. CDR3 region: CSASGQGGHEQYF. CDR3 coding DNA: TGCAGTGCTAGTGGACAGGGAGGGCACGAGCAGTACTTC.

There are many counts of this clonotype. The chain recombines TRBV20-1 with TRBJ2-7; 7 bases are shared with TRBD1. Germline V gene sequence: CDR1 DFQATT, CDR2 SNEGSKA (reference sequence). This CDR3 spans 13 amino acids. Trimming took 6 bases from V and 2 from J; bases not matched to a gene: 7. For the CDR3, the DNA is TGCAGTGCCATGGACAGGCACCCCTACGAGCAGTACTTC. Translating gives CSAMDRHPYEQYF.

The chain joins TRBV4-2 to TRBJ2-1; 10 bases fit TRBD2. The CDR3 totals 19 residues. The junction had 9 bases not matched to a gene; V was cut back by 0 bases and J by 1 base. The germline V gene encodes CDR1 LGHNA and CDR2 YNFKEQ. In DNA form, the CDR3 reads TGTGCCAGCAGCCAAGATTCGCCAGCGGGAGGGCTATCCTACAATGAGCAGTTCTTC. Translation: CASSQDSPAGGLSYNEQFF.

CDR3 region: CASSGPTGGMTDTQYF. The DNA of the CDR3 is TGTGCCAGCAGCGGCCCGACGGGGGGGATGACAGATACGCAGTATTTT. V is TRBV9 and J is TRBJ2-3; 8 bases are a match to TRBD2. The CDR3 contains 16 residues. Per the germline V gene, CDR1 is SGDLS and CDR2 is YYNGEE. V gave up 3 bases and J gave up 3 bases; unmatched junction bases: 9.

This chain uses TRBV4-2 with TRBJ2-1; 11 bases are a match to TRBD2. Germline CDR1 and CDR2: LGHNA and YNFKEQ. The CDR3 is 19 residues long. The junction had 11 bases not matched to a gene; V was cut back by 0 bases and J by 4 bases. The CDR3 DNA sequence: TGTGCCAGCAGCCAAGAGGGTGGGCTAGCGGGAGGCCGATACAATGAGCAGTTCTTC. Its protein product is CASSQEGGLAGGRYNEQFF.

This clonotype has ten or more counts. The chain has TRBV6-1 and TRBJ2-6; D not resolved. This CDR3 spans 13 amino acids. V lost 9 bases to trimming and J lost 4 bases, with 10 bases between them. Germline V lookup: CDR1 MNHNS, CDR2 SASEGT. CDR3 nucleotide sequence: TGTGCCAGTGGTCTAGGGGGGGCCAACGTCCTGACTTTC. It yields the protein CASGLGGANVLTF.

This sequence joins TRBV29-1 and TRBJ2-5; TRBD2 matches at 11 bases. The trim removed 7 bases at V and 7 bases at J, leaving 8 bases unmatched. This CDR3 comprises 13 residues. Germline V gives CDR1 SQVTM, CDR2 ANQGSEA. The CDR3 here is CSARPGTSGTQYF. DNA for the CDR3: TGCAGCGCCCGACCCGGGACTAGCGGGACCCAGTACTTC.

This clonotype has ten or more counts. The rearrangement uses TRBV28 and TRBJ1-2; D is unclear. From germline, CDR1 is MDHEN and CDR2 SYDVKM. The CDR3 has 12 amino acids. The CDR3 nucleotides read TGTGCTTCCAGTCTGAGGCTCTATGGCTACACCTTC. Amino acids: CASSLRLYGYTF.

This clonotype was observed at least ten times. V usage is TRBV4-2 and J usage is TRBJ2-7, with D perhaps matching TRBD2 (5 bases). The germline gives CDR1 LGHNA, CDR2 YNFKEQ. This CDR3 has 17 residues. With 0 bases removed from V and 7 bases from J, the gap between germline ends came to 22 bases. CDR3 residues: CASSQDSGPLATGEQYF. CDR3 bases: TGTGCCAGCAGCCAAGATTCCGGACCCTTAGCCACGGGAGAGCAGTACTTC.

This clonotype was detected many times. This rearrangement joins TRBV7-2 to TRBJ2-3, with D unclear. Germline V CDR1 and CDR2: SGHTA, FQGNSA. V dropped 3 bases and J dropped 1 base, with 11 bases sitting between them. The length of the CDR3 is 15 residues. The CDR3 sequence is CASSFTSPGTDTQYF. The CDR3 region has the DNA TGTGCCAGCAGCTTTACCTCCCCTGGCACAGATACGCAGTATTTT.

This CDR3 is CASSLQGAGETQYF. The CDR3 nucleotides read TGCGCCAGCAGCCTGCAGGGGGCGGGAGAGACCCAGTACTTC. The chain is built from TRBV5-1 and TRBJ2-5; 8 nucleotides align to TRBD1. Germline assignment: CDR1 SGHRS and CDR2 YFSETQ. The CDR3 runs to 14 residues. V dropped 4 bases and J dropped 4; count of bases not matched to a gene: 6.

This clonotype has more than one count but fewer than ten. The CDR3 loop is CASSSRGGDSYNEQFF. The CDR3 DNA is TGTGCCAGCAGTTCCAGGGGGGGGGATTCCTACAATGAGCAGTTCTTC. The V gene is TRBV28, the J gene TRBJ2-1; either TRBD1 or TRBD2 may fit D (7 bases each). The CDR3 is 16 residues long. CDR1 and CDR2 (germline): MDHEN, SYDVKM. V gave up 4 bases and J gave up 1 base, with 14 bases separating them. Full variable domain (missing parts from reference TRBV28 and TRBJ2-1): DVKVTQSSRYLVKRTGEKVFLECVQDMDHENMFWYRQDPGLGLRLIYFSYDVKMKEKGDIPEGYSVSREKKERFSLILESASTNQTSMYLCASSSRGGDSYNEQFFGPGTRLTVL.

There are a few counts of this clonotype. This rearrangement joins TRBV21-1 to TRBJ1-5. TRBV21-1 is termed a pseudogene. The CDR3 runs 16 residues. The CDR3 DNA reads TGTGCCAGCAGCAAAGTACGGGGAGGAGACAATCAGCCCCAGCATTTT. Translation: CASSKVRGGDNQPQHF.

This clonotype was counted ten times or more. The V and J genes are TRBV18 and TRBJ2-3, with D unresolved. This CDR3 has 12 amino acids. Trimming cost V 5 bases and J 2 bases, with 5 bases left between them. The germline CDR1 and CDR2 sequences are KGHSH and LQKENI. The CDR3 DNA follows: TGTGCCAGCTCATGGGCCACAGATACGCAGTATTTT. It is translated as CASSWATDTQYF.

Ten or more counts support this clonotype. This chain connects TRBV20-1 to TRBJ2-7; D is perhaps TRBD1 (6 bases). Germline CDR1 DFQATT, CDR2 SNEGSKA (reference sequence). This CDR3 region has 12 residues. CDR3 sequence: CAGTSLSYEQYF. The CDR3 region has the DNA TGCGCCGGGACATCGCTTTCCTACGAGCAGTACTTC.

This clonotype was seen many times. As DNA, the CDR3 is TGTGCCAGCAGCTTAGGGACAGGGGGCTTCACCGGGGAGCTGTTTTTT. This gives the protein CASSLGTGGFTGELFF. The chain employs TRBV7-2 and TRBJ2-2; 11 bases align to TRBD1. This CDR3 has 16 amino acids. Per germline, CDR1 SGHTA and CDR2 FQGNSA. Germline trimming cut 1 base from V and 4 bases from J; bases unmatched to any gene: 2.

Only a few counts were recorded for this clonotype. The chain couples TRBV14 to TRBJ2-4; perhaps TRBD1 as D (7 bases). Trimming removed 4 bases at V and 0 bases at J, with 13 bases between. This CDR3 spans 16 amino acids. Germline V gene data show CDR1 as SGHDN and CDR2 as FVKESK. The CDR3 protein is CASSPTRGEAKNIQYF. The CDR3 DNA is TGTGCCAGCAGCCCTACCAGGGGGGAAGCCAAAAACATTCAGTACTTC.

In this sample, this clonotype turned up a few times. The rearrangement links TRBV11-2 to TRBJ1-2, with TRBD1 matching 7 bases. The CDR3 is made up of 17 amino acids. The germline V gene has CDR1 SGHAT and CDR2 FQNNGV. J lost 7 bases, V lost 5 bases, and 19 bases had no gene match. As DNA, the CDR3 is TGTGCCAGCAGCCCCCTCGGTGTGTGGAAGGGGGCTATTGGCTACACCTTC. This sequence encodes CASSPLGVWKGAIGYTF.

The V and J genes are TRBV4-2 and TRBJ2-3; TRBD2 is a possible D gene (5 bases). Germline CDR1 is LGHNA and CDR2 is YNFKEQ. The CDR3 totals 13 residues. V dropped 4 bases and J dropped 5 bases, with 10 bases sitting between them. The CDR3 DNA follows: TGTGCCAGCAGCCTTTCAGAGGGAGATACGCAGTATTTT. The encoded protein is CASSLSEGDTQYF.

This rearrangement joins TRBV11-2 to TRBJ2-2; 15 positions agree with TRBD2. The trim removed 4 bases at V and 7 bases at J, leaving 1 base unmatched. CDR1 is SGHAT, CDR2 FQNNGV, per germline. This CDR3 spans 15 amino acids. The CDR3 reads CASSWTSGGDGELFF. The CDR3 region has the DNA TGTGCCAGCAGCTGGACTAGCGGGGGGGACGGGGAGCTGTTTTTT.

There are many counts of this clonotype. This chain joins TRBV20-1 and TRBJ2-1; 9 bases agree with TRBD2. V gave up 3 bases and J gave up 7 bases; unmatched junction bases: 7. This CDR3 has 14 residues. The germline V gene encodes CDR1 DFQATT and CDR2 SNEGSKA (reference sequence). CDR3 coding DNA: TGCAGTGCTAGGCAACTAGCGGGTCAAAATGAGCAGTTCTTC. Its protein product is CSARQLAGQNEQFF.

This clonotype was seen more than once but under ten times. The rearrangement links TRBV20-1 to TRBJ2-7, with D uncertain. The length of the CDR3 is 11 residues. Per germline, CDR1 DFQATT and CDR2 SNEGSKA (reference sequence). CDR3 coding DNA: TGCAGAGCCTCCTGGGGCTACGAGCAGTACTTC. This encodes CRASWGYEQYF.